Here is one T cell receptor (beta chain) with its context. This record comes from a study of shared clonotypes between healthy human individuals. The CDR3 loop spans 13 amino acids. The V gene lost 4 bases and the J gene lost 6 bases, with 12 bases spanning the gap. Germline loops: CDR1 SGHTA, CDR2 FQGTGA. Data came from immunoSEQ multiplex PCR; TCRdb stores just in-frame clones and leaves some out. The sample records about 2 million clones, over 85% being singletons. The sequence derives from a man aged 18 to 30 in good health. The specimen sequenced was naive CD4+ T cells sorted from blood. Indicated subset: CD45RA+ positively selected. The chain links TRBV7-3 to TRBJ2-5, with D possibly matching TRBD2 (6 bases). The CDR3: CASSYGAGKTQYF. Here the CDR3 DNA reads TGTGCCAGCAGCTACGGGGCGGGAAAGACCCAGTACTTC.